This T cell receptor beta chain came from a study of shared clonotypes between healthy human individuals. The V and J ends lost 4 bases and 0 bases respectively, with 10 bases between them. This CDR3 is built from 15 residues. In germline, CDR1 is LGHNA, CDR2 YNFKEQ. Regarding the study as a whole: The represented genetic and exposure-history diversity was limited by the small number of donors. Clonotype sharing across donors was expected to vary with sequencing depth.

Researchers partitioned CD4+ cells into CD45RA+ naive and CD45RA-negative memory subsets. Only in-frame clones appear in the TCRdb table, and some are missing; sequencing was by immunoSEQ multiplex PCR. This table holds about 2.4 million clones, around nine tenths found once. Regarding this clone: Its antigen remains unknown.

The chain recombines TRBV4-2 with TRBJ2-1; D may match TRBD1 or TRBD2 (5 bases each). The TCR sequence derives from a man aged 18 to 29 in good health. Sequencing was done on a sample of naive CD4+ T cells sorted from blood. Subset of the sample: CD45RA+ positively selected. The CDR3 spells CASSLEGISYNEQFF. The CDR3 nucleotides read TGTGCCAGCAGCCTAGAGGGGATCTCCTACAATGAGCAGTTCTTC.